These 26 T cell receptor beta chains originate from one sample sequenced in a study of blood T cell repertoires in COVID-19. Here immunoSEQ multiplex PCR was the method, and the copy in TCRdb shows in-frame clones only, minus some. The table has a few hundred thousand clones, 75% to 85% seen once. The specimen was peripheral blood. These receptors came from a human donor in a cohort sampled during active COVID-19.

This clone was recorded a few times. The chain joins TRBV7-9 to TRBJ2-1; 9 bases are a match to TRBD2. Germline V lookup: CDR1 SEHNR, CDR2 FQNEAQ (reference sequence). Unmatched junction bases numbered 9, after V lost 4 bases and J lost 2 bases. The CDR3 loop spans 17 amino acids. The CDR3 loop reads CASSSRSGRVTYNEQFF. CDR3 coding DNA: TGTGCCAGCAGCTCGCGTAGCGGGAGAGTCACCTACAATGAGCAGTTCTTC.

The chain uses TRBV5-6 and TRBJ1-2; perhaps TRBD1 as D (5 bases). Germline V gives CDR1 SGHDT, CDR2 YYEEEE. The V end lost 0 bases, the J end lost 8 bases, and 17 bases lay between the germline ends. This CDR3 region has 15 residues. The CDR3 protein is CASSLDTQGVYGYTF. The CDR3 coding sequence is TGTGCCAGCAGCTTGGATACCCAAGGGGTGTACGGCTACACCTTC. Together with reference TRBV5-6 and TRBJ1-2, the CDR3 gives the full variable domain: DAGVTQSPTHLIKTRGQQVTLRCSPKSGHDTVSWYQQALGQGPQFIFQYYEEEERQRGNFPDRFSGHQFPNYSSELNVNALLLGDSALYLCASSLDTQGVYGYTFGSGTRLTVV.

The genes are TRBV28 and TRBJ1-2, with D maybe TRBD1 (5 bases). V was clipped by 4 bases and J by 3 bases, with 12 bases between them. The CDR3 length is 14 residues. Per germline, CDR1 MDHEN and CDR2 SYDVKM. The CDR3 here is CASSSTNRYYGYTF. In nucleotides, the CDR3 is TGTGCCAGCAGTTCAACCAACAGGTACTATGGCTACACCTTC.

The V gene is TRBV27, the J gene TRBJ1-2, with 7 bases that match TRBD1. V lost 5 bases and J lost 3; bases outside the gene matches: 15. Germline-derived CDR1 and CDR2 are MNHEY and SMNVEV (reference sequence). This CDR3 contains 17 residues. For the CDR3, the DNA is TGTGCCAGCAGTCCAAACACAGGGGACCTCCCACACTATGGCTACACCTTC. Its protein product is CASSPNTGDLPHYGYTF.

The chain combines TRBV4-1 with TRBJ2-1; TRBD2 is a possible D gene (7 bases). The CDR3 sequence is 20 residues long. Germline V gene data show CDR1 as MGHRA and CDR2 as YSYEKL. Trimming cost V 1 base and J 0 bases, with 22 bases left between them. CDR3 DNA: TGCGCCAGCAGCCAAGTAGGACTGGGGGGCGGGAGTTTCTCCTACAATGAGCAGTTCTTC. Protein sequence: CASSQVGLGGGSFSYNEQFF.

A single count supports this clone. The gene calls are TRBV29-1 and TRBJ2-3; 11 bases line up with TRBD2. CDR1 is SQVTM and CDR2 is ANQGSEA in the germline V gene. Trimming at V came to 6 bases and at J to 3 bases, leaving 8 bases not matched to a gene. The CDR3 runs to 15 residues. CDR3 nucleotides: TGCAGCGTAGAGAGTACTAGCGGGAGTACAGATACGCAGTATTTT. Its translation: CSVESTSGSTDTQYF.

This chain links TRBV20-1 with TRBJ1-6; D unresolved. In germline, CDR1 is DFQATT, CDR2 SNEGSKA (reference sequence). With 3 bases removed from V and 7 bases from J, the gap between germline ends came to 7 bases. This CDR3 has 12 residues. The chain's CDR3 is CSASRGNSPLHF. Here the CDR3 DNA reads TGCAGTGCTAGTCGCGGGAATTCACCCCTCCACTTT.

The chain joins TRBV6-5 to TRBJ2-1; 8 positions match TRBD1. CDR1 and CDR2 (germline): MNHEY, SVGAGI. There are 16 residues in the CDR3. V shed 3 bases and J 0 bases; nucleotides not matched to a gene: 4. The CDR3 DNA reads TGTGCCAGCAGTTATCACGGGACAGGCTCCTACAATGAGCAGTTCTTC. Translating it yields CASSYHGTGSYNEQFF.

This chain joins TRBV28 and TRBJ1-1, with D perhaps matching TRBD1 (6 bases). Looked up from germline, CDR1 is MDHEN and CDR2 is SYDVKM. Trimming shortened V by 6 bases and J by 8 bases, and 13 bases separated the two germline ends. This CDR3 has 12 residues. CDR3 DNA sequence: TGTGCCAGCAGATCTCCGGGACAAGAAGCTTTCTTT. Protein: CASRSPGQEAFF.

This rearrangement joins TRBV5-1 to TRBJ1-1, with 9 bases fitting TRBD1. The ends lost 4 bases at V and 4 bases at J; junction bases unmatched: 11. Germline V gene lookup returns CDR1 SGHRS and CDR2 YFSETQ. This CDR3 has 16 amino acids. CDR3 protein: CASSDRGSGLGTEAFF. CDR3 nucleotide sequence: TGCGCCAGCAGCGACAGGGGGTCCGGGCTTGGCACTGAAGCTTTCTTT.

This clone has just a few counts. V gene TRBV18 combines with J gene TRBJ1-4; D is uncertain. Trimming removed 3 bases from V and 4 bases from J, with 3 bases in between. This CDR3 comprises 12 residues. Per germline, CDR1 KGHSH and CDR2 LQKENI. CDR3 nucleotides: TGTGCCAGCTCACCCAGTAATGAAAAACTGTTTTTT. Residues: CASSPSNEKLFF.

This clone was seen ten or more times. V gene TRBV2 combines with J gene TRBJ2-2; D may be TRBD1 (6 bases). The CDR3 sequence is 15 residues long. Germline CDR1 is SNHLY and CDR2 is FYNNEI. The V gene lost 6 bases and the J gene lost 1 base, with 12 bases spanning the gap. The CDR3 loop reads CASRGAGRNTGELFF. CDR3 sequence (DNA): TGTGCCAGCAGGGGGGCAGGGAGGAACACCGGGGAGCTGTTTTTT.

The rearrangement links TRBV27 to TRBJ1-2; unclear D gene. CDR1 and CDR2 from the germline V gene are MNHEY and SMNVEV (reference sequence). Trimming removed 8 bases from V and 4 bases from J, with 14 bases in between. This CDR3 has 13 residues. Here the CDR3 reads CASGPGWGYGYTF. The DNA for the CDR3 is TGTGCCAGCGGTCCGGGGTGGGGCTATGGCTACACCTTC.

In nucleotides, the CDR3 is TGTGCCAGTAGTCCCAGGGTCGCAACTAATGAAAAACTGTTTTTT. Translating gives CASSPRVATNEKLFF. The rearrangement joins TRBV19 to TRBJ1-4; weak D call: TRBD1 (5 bases). V lost 5 bases to trimming and J lost 0 bases, with 10 bases between them. Germline V gene data show CDR1 as LNHDA and CDR2 as SQIVND (reference sequence). This CDR3 is built from 15 residues.

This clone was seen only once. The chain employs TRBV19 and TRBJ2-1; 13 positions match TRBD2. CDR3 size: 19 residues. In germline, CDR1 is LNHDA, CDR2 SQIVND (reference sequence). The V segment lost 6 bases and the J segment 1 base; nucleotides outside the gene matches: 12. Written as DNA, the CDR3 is TGTGCCAGTAGCCCCCGAAGGACTAGCGGGAGAGGGTCCTACAATGAGCAGTTCTTC. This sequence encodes CASSPRRTSGRGSYNEQFF.

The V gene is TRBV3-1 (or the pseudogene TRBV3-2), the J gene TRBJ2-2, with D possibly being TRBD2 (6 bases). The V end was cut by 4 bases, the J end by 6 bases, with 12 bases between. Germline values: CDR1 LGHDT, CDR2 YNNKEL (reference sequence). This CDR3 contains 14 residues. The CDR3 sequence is CASSRAGRSGELFF. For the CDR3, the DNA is TGTGCCAGCAGCCGGGCAGGGAGGTCCGGGGAGCTGTTTTTT.

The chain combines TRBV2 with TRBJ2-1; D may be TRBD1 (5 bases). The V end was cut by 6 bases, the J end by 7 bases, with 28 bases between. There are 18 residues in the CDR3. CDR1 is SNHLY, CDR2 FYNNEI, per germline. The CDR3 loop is CASSLRGRNTKLGNEQFF. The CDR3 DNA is TGTGCCAGCAGCCTAAGGGGCAGGAACACTAAGTTGGGGAATGAGCAGTTCTTC.

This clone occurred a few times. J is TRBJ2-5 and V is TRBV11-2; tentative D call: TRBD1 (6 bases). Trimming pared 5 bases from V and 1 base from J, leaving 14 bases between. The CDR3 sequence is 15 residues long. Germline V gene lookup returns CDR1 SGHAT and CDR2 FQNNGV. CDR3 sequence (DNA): TGTGCCAGCAGCCCCCGCCGGACAGTCCAAGAGACCCAGTACTTC. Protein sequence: CASSPRRTVQETQYF.

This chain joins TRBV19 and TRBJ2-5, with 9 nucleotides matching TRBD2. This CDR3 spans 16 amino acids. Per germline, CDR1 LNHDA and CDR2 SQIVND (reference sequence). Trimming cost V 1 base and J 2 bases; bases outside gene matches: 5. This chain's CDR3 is CASSIGSGSFQETQYF. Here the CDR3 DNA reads TGTGCCAGTAGTATAGGTAGCGGGAGCTTTCAAGAGACCCAGTACTTC.

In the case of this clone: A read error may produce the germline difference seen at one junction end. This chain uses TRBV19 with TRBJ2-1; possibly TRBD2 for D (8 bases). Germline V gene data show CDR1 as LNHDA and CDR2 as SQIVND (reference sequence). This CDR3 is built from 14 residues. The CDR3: CANSSGTVVSEQFF. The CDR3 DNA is TGTGCCAATAGTAGCGGGACAGTTGTTTCTGAGCAGTTCTTC.

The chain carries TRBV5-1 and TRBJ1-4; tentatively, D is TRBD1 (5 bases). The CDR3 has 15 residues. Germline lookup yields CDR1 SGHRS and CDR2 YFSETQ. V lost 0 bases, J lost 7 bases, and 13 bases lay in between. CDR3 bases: TGCGCCAGCAGCTTGGCGGGGGTTCTTAGTGAAAAACTGTTTTTT. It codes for CASSLAGVLSEKLFF.

CDR3 sequence reads: CASGVAGAYEQYF. CDR3 coding DNA: TGTGCCAGCGGGGTAGCGGGGGCCTACGAGCAGTACTTC. The chain couples TRBV3-1 (or the pseudogene TRBV3-2) to TRBJ2-7; 9 bases are a match to TRBD2. This CDR3 contains 13 residues. V lost 8 bases and J lost 2; bases outside the gene matches: 4. Per the germline V gene, CDR1 is LGHDT and CDR2 is YNNKEL (reference sequence).

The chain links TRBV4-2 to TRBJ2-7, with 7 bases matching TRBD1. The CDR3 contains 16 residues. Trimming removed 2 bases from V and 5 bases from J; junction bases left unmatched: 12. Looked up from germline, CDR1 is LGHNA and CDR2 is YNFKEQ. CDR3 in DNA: TGTGCCAGCAGCCAACCAAAGGGACAGCACGGGGACGAGCAGTACTTC. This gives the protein CASSQPKGQHGDEQYF.

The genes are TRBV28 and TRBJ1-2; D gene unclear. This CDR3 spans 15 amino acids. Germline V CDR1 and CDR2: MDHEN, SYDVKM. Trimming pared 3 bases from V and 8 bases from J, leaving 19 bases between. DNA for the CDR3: TGTGCCAGCAGTTTGACTAGCAGACTCCCCCGAGGCTACACCTTC. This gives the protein CASSLTSRLPRGYTF.

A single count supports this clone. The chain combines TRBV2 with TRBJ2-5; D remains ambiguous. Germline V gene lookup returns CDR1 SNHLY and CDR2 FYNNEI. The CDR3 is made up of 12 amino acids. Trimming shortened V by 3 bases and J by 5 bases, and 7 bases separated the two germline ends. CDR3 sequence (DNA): TGTGCCAGCAGTGAGCCAGTTGAGACCCAGTACTTC. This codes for CASSEPVETQYF.

In DNA form, the CDR3 reads TGTGCCAGTAGTATGAAAGAGTTAAGCAATCAGCCCCAGCATTTT. This gives the protein CASSMKELSNQPQHF. This chain joins TRBV19 and TRBJ1-5, with D unresolved. Germline CDR1 LNHDA, CDR2 SQIVND (reference sequence). V lost 3 bases and J 1 base, leaving 10 bases between the germline ends. The CDR3 extends over 15 amino acids.